This T cell receptor beta chain stems from a study of CD8+ T cells in alopecia areata. Treatment meaning: oral pan-JAK inhibitor, 5-10 mg twice daily. Germline CDR1 reads GTSNPN; CDR2 reads SVGIG (reference sequence). Trimming took off 1 base at V and 2 bases at J, with 8 bases between the two ends. The CDR3 is made up of 13 amino acids. A note on this clone: Additional DNA sequences in this sample encode the identical CDR3.

Once RNA had been extracted, it was reverse transcribed into cDNA to act as the sequencing template. The assay was immunoSEQ multiplex PCR, and TCRdb's table has in-frame clones only and misses some. The sample holds approximately 210,000 clones, over 60% seen once. The rearrangement links TRBV30 to TRBJ2-5, with no clear D. This sequence originates from a human donor with alopecia areata. The starting material was CD4+ T cells sorted from blood, obtained at approximately week 44, from a patient treated with tofacitinib. The CDR3 reads CAWSGVRQETQYF. CDR3 DNA: TGTGCCTGGAGTGGAGTCCGTCAAGAGACCCAGTACTTC.